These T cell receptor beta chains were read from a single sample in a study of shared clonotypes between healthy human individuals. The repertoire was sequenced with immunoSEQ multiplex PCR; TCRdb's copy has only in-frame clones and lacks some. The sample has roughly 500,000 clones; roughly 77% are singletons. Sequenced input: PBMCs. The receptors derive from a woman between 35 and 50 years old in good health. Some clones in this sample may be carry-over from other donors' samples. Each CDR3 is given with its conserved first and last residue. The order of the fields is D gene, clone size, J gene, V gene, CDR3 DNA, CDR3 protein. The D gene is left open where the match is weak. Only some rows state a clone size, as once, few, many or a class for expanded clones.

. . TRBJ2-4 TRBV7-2 TGTGCCAGCAGCGCCGGGTTAGCCAAAAACATTCAGTACTTC CASSAGLAKNIQYF
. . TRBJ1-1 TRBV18 TGTGCCAGCTCACCACCGGACGAACGCCCGAACACTGAAGCTTTCTTT CASSPPDERPNTEAFF
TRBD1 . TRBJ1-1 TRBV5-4 TGTGCCAGCAGCCAAGCGTCTGACAGGGTGAACACTGAAGCTTTCTTT CASSQASDRVNTEAFF
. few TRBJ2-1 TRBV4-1 TGCGCCAGCAGCCAAGATCGGGCGCGGGCATCCTACAATGAGCAGTTCTTC CASSQDRARASYNEQFF
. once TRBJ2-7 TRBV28 TGTGCCAGCGGTCGGTCGGACGAGCAGTACTTC CASGRSDEQYF
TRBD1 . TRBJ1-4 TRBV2 TGTGCCAGCAGCCAAGCGGGGCAGGGGGCCTTAAAACTGTTTTTT CASSQAGQGALKLFF
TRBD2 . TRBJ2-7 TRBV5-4 TGTGCCAGCAGCTGGCGGGGGGCCGTCGACGAGCAGTACTTC CASSWRGAVDEQYF
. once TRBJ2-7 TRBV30 TGTGCCTGCCGGGCCGAGGGAATAGAGCAGTACTTC CACRAEGIEQYF
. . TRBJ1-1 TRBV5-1 TGCGCCAGCAGCTTGGGGGCACGAGTGGACACTGAAGCTTTCTTT CASSLGARVDTEAFF
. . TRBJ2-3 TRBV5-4 TGTGCCAGCAGCTTGGGTGGCACAGATACGCAGTATTTT CASSLGGTDTQYF
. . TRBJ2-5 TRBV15 TGTGCCACCAGCAGAGATCTGACTTCTCTAGGGGAGACCCAGTACTTC CATSRDLTSLGETQYF
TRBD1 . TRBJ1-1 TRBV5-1 TGCGCCAGCAGCTTGGCCTACAGGGGGCGGATGAACACTGAAGCTTTCTTT CASSLAYRGRMNTEAFF
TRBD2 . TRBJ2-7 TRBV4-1 TGCGCCAGCAGCCAGGGGGGACTAGCGAAAACCTACGAGCAGTACTTC CASSQGGLAKTYEQYF
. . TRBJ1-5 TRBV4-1 TGCGCCAGCAGCCAAGATCATCGGGGGGCGAATCAGCCCCAGCATTTT CASSQDHRGANQPQHF
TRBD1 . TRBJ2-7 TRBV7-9 TGTGCCAGCAGCTTTGCAGGGGGATCCTACGAGCAGTACTTC CASSFAGGSYEQYF
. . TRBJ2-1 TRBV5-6 TGTGCCAGCAGCCCCCTAGGGGAGTGGAATGAGCAGTTCTTC CASSPLGEWNEQFF
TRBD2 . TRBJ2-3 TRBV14 TGTGCCAGCAGCCAAACCGGGACTAGCGGGGACCCTAGCACAGATACGCAGTATTTT CASSQTGTSGDPSTDTQYF
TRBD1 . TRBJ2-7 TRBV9 TGTGCCAGCGGGGAGACAGGGTCTGGCGAGCAGTACTTC CASGETGSGEQYF
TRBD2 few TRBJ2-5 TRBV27 TGTGCCAGCAGTTTCGGGGGAGGGCCTCGTGAGACCCAGTACTTC CASSFGGGPRETQYF
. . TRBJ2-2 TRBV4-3 TGCGCCAGCAGCCAAAAAATCTCTAGCGCCGGGGAGCTGTTTTTT CASSQKISSAGELFF
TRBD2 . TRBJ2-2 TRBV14 TGTGCCAGCAATATTGCGGGAGATCCCACCGGGGAGCTGTTTTTT CASNIAGDPTGELFF
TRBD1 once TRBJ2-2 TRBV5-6 TGTGCCAGCAGCCCCGTTATCGCGGATCAGGGACAGCAGACCGGGGAGCTGTTTTTT CASSPVIADQGQQTGELFF
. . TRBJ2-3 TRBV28 TGTGCCAGCAGTCCCCGCGGAGGGGGGGCTGAAGATACGCAGTATTTT CASSPRGGGAEDTQYF
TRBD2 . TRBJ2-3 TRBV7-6 TGTGCCGTGACTAGCGGGGGCACAGATACGCAGTATTTT CAVTSGGTDTQYF